This is a list of T cell receptor beta chains from one sample in a study of radiotherapy plus CTLA-4 blockade in lung cancer. Only in-frame clones appear in the TCRdb table, and some are missing; sequencing was by immunoSEQ multiplex PCR. The sample lists about 95,000 clones, around four fifths occurring once. The material was peripheral blood, obtained from a patient treated with radiotherapy plus ipilimumab. These receptors originate from a human donor with non-small cell lung cancer who had stable disease on radiotherapy plus ipilimumab. CDR3s include the opening cysteine and the closing phenylalanine or tryptophan. A D gene is named only where the DNA matches it firmly.

j_call | v_call | d_call | cdr3_nt | cdr3_aa
TRBJ1-6 | TRBV15 | . | TGTGCCACCAGCAGAGGCAGGACTGACAATTCACCCCTCCACTTT | CATSRGRTDNSPLHF
TRBJ1-2 | TRBV6-8 | . | TGTGCCAGCAGCCTTCATAGGTGGGTTGGAGGCTACACCTTC | CASSLHRWVGGYTF
TRBJ2-7 | TRBV5-3 | TRBD2 | TGTGCCAGAAGCAGTCGGCTAGCGGGGGGCGGGGACGAGCAGTACTTC | CARSSRLAGGGDEQYF
TRBJ2-7 | TRBV11-2 | . | TGTGCCAGCAGCTTAGGGCCACAGGGTGGCGAGCAGTACTTC | CASSLGPQGGEQYF
TRBJ1-3 | TRBV28 | . | TGTGCCAGCAGTTACCGGGACCGAAAGGGAAACACCATATATTTT | CASSYRDRKGNTIYF
TRBJ2-5 | TRBV5-5 | TRBD2 | TGTGCCAGCAGCTTGAGCCCCGGGACTAGGGGGGAGACCCAGTACTTC | CASSLSPGTRGETQYF
TRBJ2-7 | TRBV11-2 | . | TGTGCCAGCGCCCGGGCTTCCTCCTACGAGCAGTACTTC | CASARASSYEQYF
TRBJ2-5 | TRBV5-1 | TRBD2 | TGCGCCAGCAGCTTGGAACTAGCGGGGCAAGAGACCCAGTACTTC | CASSLELAGQETQYF
TRBJ1-3 | TRBV5-1 | . | TGCGCCAGCAGCTTGGCCACGGGAAACACCATATATTTT | CASSLATGNTIYF
TRBJ1-5 | TRBV2 | TRBD1 | TGTGCCAGCAGAGCCGGGACAGGGAGTAGCAATCAGCCCCAGCATTTT | CASRAGTGSSNQPQHF
TRBJ2-7 | TRBV2 | TRBD1 | TGTGCCAGCGCAGACAGGGGGCGAATTATCTACGAGCAGTACTTC | CASADRGRIIYEQYF
TRBJ2-3 | TRBV9 | . | TGTGCCAGCAGCTCCACAGGGGGGGGCGCCCCAGATACGCAGTATTTT | CASSSTGGGAPDTQYF
TRBJ1-5 | TRBV30 | . | TGTGCCTGGGGCCGGGGGAATCAGCCCCAGCATTTT | CAWGRGNQPQHF